A single T cell receptor (beta chain) is shown here with its context. The data stem from a study of shared clonotypes between healthy human individuals. CDR1 is SGHTA and CDR2 is FQGNSA in the germline V gene. This CDR3 region has 14 residues. With 2 bases removed from V and 5 bases from J, the gap between germline ends came to 9 bases. Profiling relied on immunoSEQ multiplex PCR, and the TCRdb table lists in-frame clones only, not all of them. The repertoire holds some 1,100,000 clones, with around 82% as singletons. The sequence was obtained from a man aged 18 to 35 in good health. Some clones in this sample may be carry-over from other donors' samples. The sample consisted of memory CD4+ T cells from PBMCs. The sample's subset: CD45RA-negative fraction. J is TRBJ2-2 and V is TRBV7-2, with D perhaps matching TRBD2 (6 bases). The CDR3 nucleotides read TGTGCCAGCAGCTTACTGGGGAGGACCGGGGAGCTGTTTTTT. Translated, it gives CASSLLGRTGELFF. Looking up the rest from reference TRBV7-2 and TRBJ2-2 gives the full variable domain: GAGVSQSPSNKVTEKGKDVELRCDPISGHTALYWYRQSLGQGLEFLIYFQGNSAPDKSGLPSDRFSAERTGGSVSTLTIQRTQQEDSAVYLCASSLLGRTGELFFGEGSRLTVL.